These T cell receptor beta chains were read from a single sample in a study of blood T cell repertoires in COVID-19. The assay was immunoSEQ multiplex PCR, and TCRdb's table has in-frame clones only and misses some. This sample has some 200,000 clones, with 80% to 90% found just once. Sequencing used PBMCs or T cells enriched from blood (not recorded which). Source of these receptors: a woman in her 50s who had been exposed to COVID-19. Both conserved end residues are part of each CDR3. A D gene is named only where the DNA matches it firmly. Where a row states a size, it is once, few, many or the class of an expanded clone; other rows omit it.

d_gene	v_gene	j_gene	abundance	CDR3aa	CDR3nt
NA	TRBV19	TRBJ1-4	many	CASSILGAFEKLFF	TGTGCCAGTAGTATCCTGGGGGCCTTTGAAAAACTGTTTTTT
NA	TRBV7-2	TRBJ1-4	NA	CASSLGGSRSEKLFF	TGTGCCAGCAGCTTAGGTGGCAGTAGGAGTGAAAAACTGTTTTTT
NA	TRBV19	TRBJ1-1	NA	CASSIAPGAYEAFF	TGTGCCAGTAGTATAGCACCAGGGGCCTATGAAGCTTTCTTT
TRBD2	TRBV2	TRBJ2-3	NA	CASSAGTSGENTQYF	TGTGCCAGCAGTGCCGGGACTAGCGGGGAAAATACGCAGTATTTT
NA	TRBV5-1	TRBJ2-5	NA	CASSTGIGVQETQYF	TGCGCCAGCAGCACCGGTATCGGGGTTCAAGAGACCCAGTACTTC
TRBD2	TRBV3-1/TRBV3-2	TRBJ2-1	NA	CASSQDLSGGAFGQFF	TGTGCCAGCAGCCAAGATCTTAGCGGGGGGGCTTTTGGGCAGTTCTTC
NA	TRBV6-5	TRBJ1-1	NA	CATSGGGFEAFF	TGTGCCACCTCGGGGGGGGGCTTTGAAGCTTTCTTT
NA	TRBV30	TRBJ1-4	NA	CAWSLTGLNEKLFF	TGTGCCTGGAGTTTGACAGGACTTAATGAAAAACTGTTTTTT
NA	TRBV2	TRBJ1-1	once	CASSVVNTEAFF	TGTGCCAGCAGCGTAGTTAACACTGAAGCTTTCTTT
NA	TRBV15	TRBJ1-1	NA	CATSTPRGVITEAFF	TGTGCCACCAGCACTCCCCGGGGGGTAATCACTGAAGCTTTCTTT
NA	TRBV7-2	TRBJ2-3	NA	CASSPGLFTDTQYF	TGTGCCAGCAGCCCGGGACTCTTCACAGATACGCAGTATTTT
TRBD1	TRBV30	TRBJ1-6	NA	CAWSPGQGNSPLHF	TGTGCCTGGAGTCCGGGACAGGGGAATTCACCCCTCCACTTT
NA	TRBV6-5	TRBJ1-1	NA	CASSLRRGPEAFF	TGTGCCAGCAGCCTCCGGAGGGGCCCTGAAGCTTTCTTT
TRBD1	TRBV28	TRBJ1-3	few	CASSLPRDSSGNTIYF	TGTGCCAGCAGTTTACCGAGGGACAGCTCTGGAAACACCATATATTTT
NA	TRBV7-9	TRBJ1-2	NA	CASSFSRDKFFSGYTF	TGTGCCAGCAGCTTCTCCCGGGACAAGTTCTTCAGTGGCTACACCTTC
NA	TRBV7-3	TRBJ1-2	NA	CASSPERGYGYTF	TGTGCCAGCAGCCCCGAGAGAGGCTATGGCTACACCTTC
TRBD1	TRBV5-5	TRBJ2-5	once	CASSVGTEQETQYF	TGTGCCAGCAGCGTAGGGACAGAGCAAGAGACCCAGTACTTC
NA	TRBV18	TRBJ1-5	once	CASSGGENQPQHF	TGTGCCAGCTCCGGGGGAGAAAATCAGCCCCAGCATTTT
NA	TRBV11-1	TRBJ2-1	NA	CASSSIAYHSYNEQFF	TGTGCCAGCAGCTCCATAGCGTACCACTCCTACAATGAGCAGTTCTTC
NA	TRBV14	TRBJ2-7	NA	CASSQVQGGEQYF	TGTGCCAGCAGCCAAGTTCAGGGTGGCGAGCAGTACTTC
NA	TRBV6-1	TRBJ2-2	NA	CASSEWLHGELFF	TGTGCCAGCAGTGAATGGCTGCACGGGGAGCTGTTTTTT
NA	TRBV5-4	TRBJ1-4	few	CASSSTLRDEKLFF	TGTGCCAGCAGCTCCACCCTTCGAGATGAAAAACTGTTTTTT
TRBD2	TRBV5-1	TRBJ2-3	NA	CASSRGDTSGAQYF	TGCGCCAGCAGCCGGGGAGATACTAGCGGGGCGCAGTATTTT
NA	TRBV28	TRBJ2-5	NA	CASSPGDRIRKTQYF	TGTGCCAGCAGTCCAGGCGACAGGATCCGAAAGACCCAGTACTTC
NA	TRBV7-2	TRBJ1-6	once	CASRDQGAYNSPLHF	TGTGCCAGCAGGGACCAAGGGGCCTATAATTCACCCCTCCACTTT
NA	TRBV7-9	TRBJ1-1	many	CASSEAQGRRTEAFF	TGTGCCAGCAGTGAGGCTCAGGGGCGTCGGACTGAAGCTTTCTTT
NA	TRBV28	TRBJ1-3	NA	CASSLGGGSDTIYF	TGTGCCAGCAGTTTAGGCGGTGGGTCGGACACCATATATTTT
NA	TRBV5-1	TRBJ2-2	NA	CASSSSRALTGELFF	TGCGCCAGCAGCTCATCCAGGGCCCTCACCGGGGAGCTGTTTTTT
NA	TRBV6-5	TRBJ1-2	NA	CASKSPGAYGYTF	TGTGCCAGCAAAAGCCCCGGAGCCTATGGCTACACCTTC
NA	TRBV5-1	TRBJ1-2	few	CASTGGAANYGYTF	TGCGCCAGCACCGGGGGAGCGGCTAACTATGGCTACACCTTC
NA	TRBV11-2	TRBJ2-1	NA	CASTPLGSLREQFF	TGTGCCAGCACCCCTCTCGGTAGTCTCCGGGAGCAGTTCTTC
NA	TRBV5-1	TRBJ1-1	NA	CASSLAGTNTEAFF	TGCGCCAGCAGCTTGGCAGGCACGAACACTGAAGCTTTCTTT
NA	TRBV3-1/TRBV3-2	TRBJ1-1	NA	CASSQDGGRAFF	TGTGCCAGCAGCCAAGATGGGGGGAGGGCTTTCTTT
NA	TRBV7-2	TRBJ2-2	NA	CASSPGRFRELFF	TGTGCCAGCAGTCCCGGTCGGTTCAGGGAGCTGTTTTTT
TRBD2	TRBV30	TRBJ2-3	NA	CAWSRGVTDTQYF	TGTGCCTGGTCTCGGGGGGTCACAGATACGCAGTATTTT
TRBD1	TRBV10-3	TRBJ1-1	NA	CAISWTGTEAFF	TGTGCCATCAGTTGGACAGGGACTGAAGCTTTCTTT
NA	TRBV6-5	TRBJ2-7	NA	CASRNFGGAGEQYF	TGTGCCAGCAGGAACTTTGGGGGGGCCGGCGAGCAGTACTTC
NA	TRBV27	TRBJ2-3	NA	CASRPPRVTDTQYF	TGTGCCAGCAGACCACCGCGGGTCACAGATACGCAGTATTTT
TRBD2	TRBV9	TRBJ2-5	NA	CASSPSSGGPGETQYF	TGTGCCAGCAGCCCTTCTAGCGGGGGGCCGGGGGAGACCCAGTACTTC